The clone carrying this T cell receptor beta chain was seen many times. Its target is unknown. The entry originates in a study of Graves' ophthalmopathy and Graves' hyperthyroidism. As for the study in general: Before any treatment, peripheral blood was taken at the initial diagnosis. Findings of the study overall: A majority of expanded thyroid clonotypes exceeding 0.001 frequency were likewise present in blood.

J was trimmed by 8 bases and V by 4 bases; bases with no gene match: 7. Germline-derived CDR1 and CDR2 are LNHDA and SQIVND (reference sequence). The CDR3 sequence is 13 residues long. Thyroid ultrasound, orbital computed tomography, TRAb, serum thyroxine and clinical symptoms formed the basis of diagnosis. A 10 ml volume of fresh peripheral blood provided the PBMCs. For repertoire sequencing, the TCR beta CDR3 regions were amplified from RNA transcripts. RT-PCR was first run with HTBI primers, then multiplex PCR in a second round. TCRdb fed the multiplex PCR reads into MiXCR, producing one record per CDR3 protein. The repertoire holds under 250,000 distinct CDR3 sequences, just under 30% seen once, with 9.1% in the top ten.

Input material: peripheral blood. This TCR was sampled from a man aged 50 to 59 with Graves' ophthalmopathy. The V gene is TRBV19, the J gene TRBJ1-2; 7 nucleotides agree with TRBD1. CDR3 residues: CASSTSGGEGYTF. The DNA of the CDR3 is TGTGCCAGTAGTACTTCAGGGGGGGAAGGCTACACCTTC. The full variable domain, rest sourced from reference TRBV19 and TRBJ1-2, is DGGITQSPKYLFRKEGQNVTLSCEQNLNHDAMYWYRQDPGQGLRLIYYSQIVNDFQKGDIAEGYSVSREKKESFPLTVTSAQKNPTAFYLCASSTSGGEGYTFGSGTRLTVV.